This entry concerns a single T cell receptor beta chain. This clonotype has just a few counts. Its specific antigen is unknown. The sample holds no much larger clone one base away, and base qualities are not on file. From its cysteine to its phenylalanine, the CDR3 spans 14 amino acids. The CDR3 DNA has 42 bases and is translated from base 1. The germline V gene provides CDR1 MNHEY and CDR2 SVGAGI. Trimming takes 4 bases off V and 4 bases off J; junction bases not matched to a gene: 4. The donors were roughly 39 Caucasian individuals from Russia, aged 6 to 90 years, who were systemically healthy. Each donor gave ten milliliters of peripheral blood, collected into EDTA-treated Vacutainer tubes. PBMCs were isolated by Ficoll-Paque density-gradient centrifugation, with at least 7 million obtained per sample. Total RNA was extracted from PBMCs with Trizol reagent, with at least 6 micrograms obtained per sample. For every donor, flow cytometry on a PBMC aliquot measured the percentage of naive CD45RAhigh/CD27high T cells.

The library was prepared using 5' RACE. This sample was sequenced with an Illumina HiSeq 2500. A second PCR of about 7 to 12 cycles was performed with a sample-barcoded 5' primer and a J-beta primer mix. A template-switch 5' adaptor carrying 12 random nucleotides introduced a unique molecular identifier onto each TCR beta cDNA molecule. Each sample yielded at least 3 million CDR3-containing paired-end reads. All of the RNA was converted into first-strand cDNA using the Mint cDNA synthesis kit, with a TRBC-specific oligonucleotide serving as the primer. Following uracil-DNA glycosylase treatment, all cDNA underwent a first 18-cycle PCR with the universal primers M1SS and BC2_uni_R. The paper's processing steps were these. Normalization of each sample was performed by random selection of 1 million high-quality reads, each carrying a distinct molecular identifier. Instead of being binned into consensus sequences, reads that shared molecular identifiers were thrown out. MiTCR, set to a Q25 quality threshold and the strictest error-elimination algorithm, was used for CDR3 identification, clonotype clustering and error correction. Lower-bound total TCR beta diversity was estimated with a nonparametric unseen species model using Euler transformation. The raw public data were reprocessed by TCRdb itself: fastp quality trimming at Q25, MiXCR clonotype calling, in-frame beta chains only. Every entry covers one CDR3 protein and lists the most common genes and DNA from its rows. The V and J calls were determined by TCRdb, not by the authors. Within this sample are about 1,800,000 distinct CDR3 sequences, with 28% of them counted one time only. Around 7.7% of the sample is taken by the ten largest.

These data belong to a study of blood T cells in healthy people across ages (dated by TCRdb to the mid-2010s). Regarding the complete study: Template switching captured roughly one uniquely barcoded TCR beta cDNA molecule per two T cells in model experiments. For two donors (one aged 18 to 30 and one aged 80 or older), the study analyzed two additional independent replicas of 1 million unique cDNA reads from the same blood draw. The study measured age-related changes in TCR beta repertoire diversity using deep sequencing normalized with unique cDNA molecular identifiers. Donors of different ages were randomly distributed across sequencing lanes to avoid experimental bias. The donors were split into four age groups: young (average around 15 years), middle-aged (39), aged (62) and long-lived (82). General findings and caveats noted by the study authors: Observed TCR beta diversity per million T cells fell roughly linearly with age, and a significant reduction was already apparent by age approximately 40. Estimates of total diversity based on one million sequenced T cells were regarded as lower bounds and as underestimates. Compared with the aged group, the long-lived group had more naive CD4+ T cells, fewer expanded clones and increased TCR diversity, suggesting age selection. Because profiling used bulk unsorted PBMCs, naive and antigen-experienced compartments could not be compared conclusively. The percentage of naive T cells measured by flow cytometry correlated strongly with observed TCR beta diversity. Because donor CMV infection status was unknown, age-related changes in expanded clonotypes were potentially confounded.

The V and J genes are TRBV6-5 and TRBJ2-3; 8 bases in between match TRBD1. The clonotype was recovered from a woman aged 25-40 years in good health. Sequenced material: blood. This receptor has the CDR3 CASSWTGRSDTQYF. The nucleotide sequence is TGTGCCAGCAGTTGGACAGGGAGGTCAGATACGCAGTATTTT.